This T cell receptor (beta chain) was recorded in a study of blood T cell repertoires in COVID-19. Background on the study: Symptom resolution, clearance, or two negative PCRs marked the recovered donors of Cohort 3. Sample material is recorded as cDNA or gDNA derived from T cells, B-cell-depleted T cells, or PBMCs.

V trimming: 0 bases; J trimming: 3 bases; junction bases outside the gene matches: 2. Germline V gene sequence: CDR1 PRHDT, CDR2 FYEKMQ (reference sequence). This CDR3 region has 15 residues. Methods used by the authors: Estimation of nucleated cell counts relied on the amplification of reference gene primers. Using immunoSEQ multiplex PCR, the repertoire was profiled, and TCRdb retains in-frame clones only, with some absent. V and J calls and clone size are given by that table; D and trimming were obtained from the DNA. The sample has fewer than 350,000 clones; 88% are singletons. Clinical history reported by participants formed the basis on which cohorts were assigned.

The genes are TRBV13 and TRBJ2-7; the match to TRBD1 covers 10 bases. This TCR was recovered from a woman aged 55-70 years in a cohort exposed to, infected with or recovered from COVID-19 (not recorded which). Material: PBMCs or T cells enriched from blood (not recorded which). The CDR3 reads CASSLGDRGGYEQYF. CDR3 DNA sequence: TGTGCCAGCAGCTTAGGGGACAGGGGGGGCTACGAGCAGTACTTC.